The 9 T cell receptor beta chains below all came from one sample that was sequenced in a study of T cells expressing NK-cell markers. TCRdb re-called the 5' RACE reads and shows each CDR3 protein once, DNA omitted. This table holds about 460,000 distinct CDR3 sequences. Sequenced input: blood T cells: a sorted CD56 or NKG2C T cell subset, CD4+ or CD8+ T cells, or bulk PBMC T cells (not recorded which). The source of these receptors is a woman between 50 and 59 years old in good health.

The rearrangement links TRBV7-9 to TRBJ2-2; TCRdb's D call of TRBD2 is untestable without DNA. This CDR3 contains 15 residues. The germline CDR1 and CDR2 sequences are SEHNR and FQNEAQ (reference sequence). CDR3 loop: CASTQRGARTGELFF.

The chain joins TRBV18 to TRBJ1-2; as DNA is missing, the TRBD1 call by TCRdb cannot be tested. There are 15 residues in the CDR3. Germline assignment: CDR1 KGHSH and CDR2 LQKENI. The CDR3 loop is CASSPGSGTKGGYTF.

CDR3 amino acids: CASSQPRESPGTQYF. The gene calls are TRBV4-1 and TRBJ2-3; without DNA, the TCRdb call of TRBD2 cannot be checked. CDR3 length: 15 amino acids. The germline V gene has CDR1 MGHRA and CDR2 YSYEKL.

The chain uses TRBV7-9 and TRBJ1-2; the D call from TCRdb, TRBD1, cannot be confirmed without DNA. CDR3 length: 17 amino acids. CDR1 is SEHNR and CDR2 is FQNEAQ in the germline V gene (reference sequence). This CDR3 is CASSSINFGQGGYGYTF.

The chain uses TRBV7-6 and TRBJ2-2; TCRdb lists TRBD2, though no DNA is available to test this call. Germline CDR1 SGHVS, CDR2 FNYEAQ. The length of the CDR3 is 17 residues. The CDR3 sequence: CASSLPVTSYDTGELFF.

The V call is TRBV15, the J call TRBJ2-2; the TRBD2 assignment by TCRdb is unverifiable without DNA. The CDR3 spans 14 residues. CDR1 LNHNV and CDR2 YYDKDF come from the germline V gene (reference sequence). CDR3: CATGTLAGGGELFF.

The chain joins TRBV20-1 to TRBJ1-4. CDR3 length equals 18 residues. CDR1 DFQATT and CDR2 SNEGSKA come from the germline V gene (reference sequence). The CDR3 sequence is CSARDVNGGDATNEKLFF.

V usage is TRBV12-3 or TRBV12-4 and J usage is TRBJ1-4; TCRdb calls TRBD1, which cannot be checked without DNA. This CDR3 has 17 amino acids. CDR3 loop: CASSLSPPGTGNEKLFF.

The J gene is TRBJ2-7, the V gene TRBV12-3 or TRBV12-4; without DNA, the TCRdb call of TRBD1 cannot be checked. CDR3 size: 16 residues. This CDR3 reads CASSLALARGRYEQYF.